The rows below give T cell receptor beta chains drawn from one sample of a study of shared clonotypes between healthy human individuals. The assay was immunoSEQ multiplex PCR, and TCRdb's table has in-frame clones only and misses some. The sample includes approximately 590,000 clones, around 95% seen only once; the top ten take 0.09% to 0.13%. The specimen was naive CD8+ T cells sorted from blood. The receptors here all came from a woman aged 25 to 45 in good health. The CDR3 runs from the conserved cysteine through the conserved F or W. The D gene is left open where the match is weak. Clone size is shown for a subset of rows, as once, few, many or a class of expanded clone.

TRBD2	TRBV6-1	TRBJ2-1	NA	TGTGCCAGCAGTGAAGGTCCTAGCGGGAGTCCCAATGAGCAGTTCTTC	CASSEGPSGSPNEQFF
NA	TRBV4-1	TRBJ2-7	NA	TGCGCCAGCAGCCATACGGGATCCTACGAGCAGTACTTC	CASSHTGSYEQYF
TRBD2	TRBV27	TRBJ2-7	NA	TGTGCCAGCAGTTCCGGACTAGTTCCCTACGAGCAGTACTTC	CASSSGLVPYEQYF
TRBD1	TRBV27	TRBJ2-7	NA	TGTGCCAGCAGTCCCCGCGATGGACAGGGTCCTTCCTACGAGCAGTACTTC	CASSPRDGQGPSYEQYF
NA	TRBV29-1	TRBJ1-2	NA	TGCAGCGTTGCGGCAGGCCTCCAGCACTATGGCTACACCTTC	CSVAAGLQHYGYTF
TRBD1	TRBV5-1	TRBJ1-1	few	TGCGCCAGCAGCTTTGGGAGGGACAGGAGGAACACTGAAGCTTTCTTT	CASSFGRDRRNTEAFF
TRBD1	TRBV28	TRBJ1-2	NA	TGTGCCAGCAGTTTACGGACAGGGAGAGAAGGCTACACCTTC	CASSLRTGREGYTF
TRBD2	TRBV27	TRBJ2-1	NA	TGTGCCAGCAGTTTTCCGGGGAGGGCCTCCAATGAGCAGTTCTTC	CASSFPGRASNEQFF
TRBD2	TRBV29-1	TRBJ2-7	NA	TGCAGCGTTGAATCCCCGACTAGCGGGACGTACGAGCAGTACTTC	CSVESPTSGTYEQYF
NA	TRBV27	TRBJ2-7	NA	TGTGCCAGCAGTTCGACGACCGACAGGAGCTCCTACGAGCAGTACTTC	CASSSTTDRSSYEQYF
NA	TRBV25-1	TRBJ2-7	NA	TGTGCCAGCGTAGTCTTTAGCGGCTACTCCTACGAGCAGTACTTC	CASVVFSGYSYEQYF
NA	TRBV4-1	TRBJ1-2	NA	TGCGCCAGCAGCCAAAAGATGGAGAACTATGGCTACACCTTC	CASSQKMENYGYTF
TRBD2	TRBV11-3	TRBJ2-1	NA	TGTGCCAGCAGCCTACTCTTAGCGGGAGAGACCTACAATGAGCAGTTCTTC	CASSLLLAGETYNEQFF
TRBD2	TRBV6-1	TRBJ2-1	NA	TGTGCCAGCAGTGTTAGACTAGCGGGAGAGGACAATGAGCAGTTCTTC	CASSVRLAGEDNEQFF
NA	TRBV4-1	TRBJ2-2	NA	TGCGCCAGCAGCCAAGAAAGGGCGGGCGGGGAGCTGTTTTTT	CASSQERAGGELFF
NA	TRBV5-6	TRBJ2-5	NA	TGTGCCAGCAGCTTGCGGCAGGGAGGAGGAGAGACCCAGTACTTC	CASSLRQGGGETQYF
NA	TRBV28	TRBJ2-7	NA	TGTGCCAGCAGTTTGGGCATTAGCTACGAGCAGTACTTC	CASSLGISYEQYF
TRBD1	TRBV27	TRBJ1-1	NA	TGTGCCAGCAGTTTACTTGGGACAGGGGGGAGCACTGAAGCTTTCTTT	CASSLLGTGGSTEAFF
NA	TRBV10-2	TRBJ2-1	NA	TGCGCCAGCAGTGAATACTCACCGCGCGATGAGCAGTTCTTC	CASSEYSPRDEQFF
NA	TRBV6-4	TRBJ2-1	NA	TGTGCCAGCAGTTACAGGATTGGCGACAATGAGCAGTTCTTC	CASSYRIGDNEQFF
NA	TRBV27	TRBJ2-3	NA	TGTGCCAGCAGTTTATTATCGCGGTTATCAGATACGCAGTATTTT	CASSLLSRLSDTQYF
TRBD2	TRBV5-6	TRBJ2-7	NA	TGTGCCAGCAGCCTGTGGGCGGGAGGTCCCTACGAGCAGTACTTC	CASSLWAGGPYEQYF
TRBD2	TRBV5-1	TRBJ2-7	once	TGCGCCAGCAGCTCGATAGCGGGAGGGACCTACGAGCAGTACTTC	CASSSIAGGTYEQYF
NA	TRBV5-6	TRBJ2-7	NA	TGTGCCAGCAGCCTCTCTTCTAGCGACGAGCAGTACTTC	CASSLSSSDEQYF
NA	TRBV30	TRBJ2-1	NA	TGTGCCTGGAGTGGTAATAATGAGCAGTTCTTC	CAWSGNNEQFF
NA	TRBV19	TRBJ1-5	NA	TGTGCCAGTAGTCCCGGGACATATAGCAATCAGCCCCAGCATTTT	CASSPGTYSNQPQHF
NA	TRBV2	TRBJ1-3	NA	TGTGCCAGCAGTGAAGACGGATACTCTGGAAACACCATATATTTT	CASSEDGYSGNTIYF
NA	TRBV4-1	TRBJ2-3	NA	TGCGCCAGCAGCCAAGGAGTCAGCAGCACAGATACGCAGTATTTT	CASSQGVSSTDTQYF
NA	TRBV28	TRBJ1-3	NA	TGTGCCAGCAGTTTGGGAATCGGGGCCCTGGGAGGAAACACCATATATTTT	CASSLGIGALGGNTIYF
NA	TRBV28	TRBJ2-7	NA	TGTGCCAGCAGTTACCCACAGGAAACCTACGAGCAGTACTTC	CASSYPQETYEQYF
NA	TRBV5-6	TRBJ2-7	few	TGTGCCAGCAGCACCGGGGCCTCCTACGAGCAGTACTTC	CASSTGASYEQYF
NA	TRBV11-2	TRBJ2-2	NA	TGTGCCAGCAGCCGACAGAAAACCACCGGGGAGCTGTTTTTT	CASSRQKTTGELFF
TRBD1	TRBV4-1	TRBJ2-2	NA	TGCGCCAGCAGCCCCCGGGACAGTAACACCGGGGAGCTGTTTTTT	CASSPRDSNTGELFF
NA	TRBV5-1	TRBJ2-7	NA	TGCGCCAGCAGCTTGGTCCCGGGGGAGCAGTACTTC	CASSLVPGEQYF
NA	TRBV5-6	TRBJ2-1	NA	TGTGCCAGCAGCTTAGAGGCCGCTGGAAATGAGCAGTTCTTC	CASSLEAAGNEQFF
TRBD2	TRBV15	TRBJ2-3	NA	TGTGCCACCAGCAGAGATATGCGGGAGGGGTCTAGTGATACGCAGTATTTT	CATSRDMREGSSDTQYF
NA	TRBV19	TRBJ1-5	NA	TGTGCCAGTAGTATAACAGGCTATAGCAATCAGCCCCAGCATTTT	CASSITGYSNQPQHF
NA	TRBV28	TRBJ2-3	NA	TGTGCCAGCAGTACGAATTTAGAGCGACCCACAGATACGCAGTATTTT	CASSTNLERPTDTQYF
NA	TRBV7-8	TRBJ2-7	NA	TGTGCCAGCAGCGAGGGTTGGGACGAGCAGTACTTC	CASSEGWDEQYF
NA	TRBV5-5	TRBJ2-7	NA	TGTGCCAGCAGCTTGGATACAGGGTCCTACGAGCAGTACTTC	CASSLDTGSYEQYF
TRBD1	TRBV27	TRBJ2-7	once	TGTGCCAGCAGTTACCGGGACAGGGGATACGAGCAGTACTTC	CASSYRDRGYEQYF